The 20 T cell receptor beta chains given below trace back to one sample, sequenced in a study of OX40 agonist ivuxolimab in advanced cancers. Only in-frame clones appear in the TCRdb table, and some are missing; sequencing was by immunoSEQ multiplex PCR. The top ten hold roughly 9.8% of the sample, which has 50,000 to 80,000 clones, approximately 84% seen once. Sample: CD4+ or CD8+ T cells sorted from blood, taken in a trial of the OX40 agonist ivuxolimab. Source of these receptors: an adult with an advanced solid tumor such as melanoma, head and neck, liver or kidney cancer.

This rearrangement joins TRBV28 to TRBJ2-1; 9 nucleotides align to TRBD1. The CDR3 has 17 amino acids. V lost 6 bases to trimming and J lost 4 bases; unmatched junction nucleotides: 13. The germline V gene has CDR1 MDHEN and CDR2 SYDVKM. The CDR3 spells CASSLDQDRGIYNEQFF. CDR3 in DNA: TGTGCCAGCAGCCTTGACCAAGACAGGGGGATATACAATGAGCAGTTCTTC.

The rearrangement uses TRBV6-5 and TRBJ2-2; TRBD1 matches at 9 bases. Trimming took 5 bases from V and 6 from J; bases not matched to a gene: 7. Germline CDR1 MNHEY, CDR2 SVGAGI. This CDR3 spans 15 amino acids. The CDR3 is CASSSPDRGAGELFF. The CDR3 bases are TGTGCCAGCAGTAGCCCGGACAGGGGTGCCGGGGAGCTGTTTTTT.

The chain carries TRBV7-3 and TRBJ2-3; 9 bases are a match to TRBD2. Losses at the gene ends were 3 bases for V and 0 bases for J; bases not matched to a gene: 4. Germline-derived CDR1 and CDR2 are SGHTA and FQGTGA. This CDR3 spans 16 amino acids. Written as DNA, the CDR3 is TGTGCCAGCAGCTTCTTAGCGGGAGCTAGCACAGATACGCAGTATTTT. Translating it yields CASSFLAGASTDTQYF.

This clone appeared once. This chain connects TRBV28 to TRBJ1-5, with D possibly matching TRBD1 (5 bases). Germline V gene lookup returns CDR1 MDHEN and CDR2 SYDVKM. Trimming took 2 bases from V and 5 from J, leaving 7 bases between them. The length of the CDR3 is 13 residues. The CDR3 protein is CASSLDRYQPQHF. The CDR3 nucleotides read TGTGCCAGCAGTTTAGACAGATATCAGCCCCAGCATTTT.

The chain couples TRBV5-4 to TRBJ2-1; 10 bases match TRBD1. After removal of 4 bases from V and 6 bases from J, the junction contained 10 bases not matched to a gene. The CDR3 is 16 amino acids. CDR1 is SGHNT and CDR2 is YYREEE in the germline V gene (reference sequence). CDR3 DNA: TGTGCCAGCAGCCCACCCGGGACAGGGGTAGGCAATGAGCAGTTCTTC. Encoded protein: CASSPPGTGVGNEQFF.

The chain uses TRBV4-3 and TRBJ2-5; D unclear. TRBJ2-7 explains the end of the DNA better; the J call may be wrong. The CDR3 is made up of 15 amino acids. CDR1 and CDR2 from the germline V gene are LGHNA and YSLEER. The CDR3 DNA follows: TGCGCCAGCAGCCAAGATCCTGGGTCCTCCTACGAGCAGTACTTC. The encoded protein is CASSQDPGSSYEQYF.

The V call is TRBV6-5, the J call TRBJ2-7; 7 bases align to TRBD1. Trimming at V came to 6 bases and at J to 3 bases, leaving 8 bases not matched to a gene. CDR3 length equals 14 residues. Per the germline V gene, CDR1 is MNHEY and CDR2 is SVGAGI. The CDR3 loop reads CASSSRTGDYEQYF. DNA of the CDR3: TGTGCCAGCAGCTCCCGGACAGGCGACTACGAGCAGTACTTC.

The chain joins TRBV19 to TRBJ2-7; D might be TRBD1 (5 bases). Germline assignment: CDR1 LNHDA and CDR2 SQIVND (reference sequence). This CDR3 has 12 amino acids. Trimming removed 6 bases from V and 6 bases from J, with 12 bases in between. The CDR3 reads CASSDPGREQYF. CDR3 nucleotides: TGTGCCAGTAGCGACCCAGGGCGCGAGCAGTACTTC. Using reference TRBV19 and TRBJ2-7 for the parts outside the CDR3, the full variable domain is DGGITQSPKYLFRKEGQNVTLSCEQNLNHDAMYWYRQDPGQGLRLIYYSQIVNDFQKGDIAEGYSVSREKKESFPLTVTSAQKNPTAFYLCASSDPGREQYFGPGTRLTVT.

The rearrangement uses TRBV5-1 and TRBJ1-2; D is perhaps TRBD1 (6 bases). The germline V and J ends were trimmed by 3 bases and 4 bases, with 13 bases remaining between them. This CDR3 region has 14 residues. Germline lookup yields CDR1 SGHRS and CDR2 YFSETQ. The DNA of the CDR3 is TGCGCCAGCAGCTCGGGCCCGGGGGCCTATGGCTACACCTTC. Protein product: CASSSGPGAYGYTF.

The chain is built from TRBV27 and TRBJ2-7; tentatively, D is TRBD1 (5 bases). The V end lost 4 bases, the J end lost 6 bases, and 7 bases lay between the germline ends. The germline V gene encodes CDR1 MNHEY and CDR2 SMNVEV (reference sequence). This CDR3 is 11 amino acids long. The CDR3: CASSYGAEQYF. DNA for the CDR3: TGTGCCAGCAGTTATGGGGCCGAGCAGTACTTC.

V and J are TRBV14 and TRBJ2-1, with no clear D. Germline CDR1 reads SGHDN; CDR2 reads FVKESK. This CDR3 comprises 15 residues. Trimming left V 3 bases short and J 5 bases short, with 14 bases between. CDR3 sequence: CASSQQRPFNNEQFF. Written as DNA, the CDR3 is TGTGCCAGCAGCCAGCAGAGGCCTTTTAACAATGAGCAGTTCTTC.

The chain recombines TRBV6-4 with TRBJ1-1; a weak D match, TRBD1 (6 bases). In germline, CDR1 is MRHNA, CDR2 SNTAGT. This CDR3 comprises 14 residues. V dropped 6 bases and J dropped 1 base, with 12 bases sitting between them. CDR3 nucleotide sequence: TGTGCCAGCAGCCGGACAGCGACGAACACTGAAGCTTTCTTT. Amino acid sequence: CASSRTATNTEAFF.

The J gene is TRBJ1-1, the V gene TRBV5-1; TRBD1 agrees at 10 bases. This CDR3 has 14 amino acids. V gave up 5 bases and J gave up 3 bases; unmatched junction bases: 4. The germline gives CDR1 SGHRS, CDR2 YFSETQ. The CDR3 sequence is CASSSGTGDTEAFF. The CDR3 nucleotides read TGCGCCAGCAGTTCCGGGACAGGGGACACTGAAGCTTTCTTT.

The V call is TRBV21-1, the J call TRBJ2-3; TRBD1 is the table's D call, not checked against the DNA. TRBV21-1 is a listed pseudogene. The CDR3 has 18 residues. The CDR3, as DNA: TGTGCCAGCAGCCCCCCATCACGATTACGCAGGGTCACAGATACGCAGTATTTT. This codes for CASSPPSRLRRVTDTQYF.

This chain joins TRBV4-3 and TRBJ1-2; 7 bases agree with TRBD1. V lost 4 bases to trimming and J lost 4 bases; unmatched junction nucleotides: 9. The germline gives CDR1 LGHNA, CDR2 YSLEER. The CDR3 is made up of 15 amino acids. DNA for the CDR3: TGCGCCAGCAGCCCAGGTATACAGGGGTTCTATGGCTACACCTTC. Translated: CASSPGIQGFYGYTF.

The chain couples TRBV7-8 to TRBJ1-6; unclear D gene. The CDR3 consists of 14 residues. Germline assignment: CDR1 SGHVS and CDR2 FQNEAQ. V lost 5 bases to trimming and J lost 4 bases, with 9 bases between them. This chain's CDR3 is CASSAPTYNSPLHF. The CDR3 DNA reads TGTGCCAGCAGCGCCCCCACATATAATTCACCCCTCCACTTT.

The J gene is TRBJ2-2, the V gene TRBV6-1, with D possibly TRBD2 on 5 matching bases. The V end lost 6 bases, the J end lost 4 bases, and 9 bases lay between the germline ends. This CDR3 has 13 residues. Germline CDR1 MNHNS, CDR2 SASEGT. CDR3: CASRPGITGELFF. For the CDR3, the DNA is TGTGCCAGCAGACCCGGGATCACCGGGGAGCTGTTTTTT.

This sequence joins TRBV10-3 and TRBJ1-6; TRBD1 agrees at 7 bases. J was trimmed by 0 bases and V by 3 bases; bases with no gene match: 8. Germline CDR1 and CDR2: ENHRY and SYGVKD. This CDR3 contains 18 residues. The DNA of the CDR3 is TGTGCCATCAGTGACACTGGGACAGCTAGCTCCTATAATTCACCCCTCCACTTT. It yields the protein CAISDTGTASSYNSPLHF.

J is TRBJ2-1 and V is TRBV4-3; 7 nucleotides agree with TRBD2. Germline values: CDR1 LGHNA, CDR2 YSLEER. Germline trimming cut 0 bases from V and 7 bases from J; bases unmatched to any gene: 15. The CDR3 runs to 18 residues. CDR3 nucleotide sequence: TGCGCCAGCAGCCAAGATCCAAGGCGCCTAGCGGTTACTAATGAGCAGTTCTTC. Protein sequence: CASSQDPRRLAVTNEQFF.

DNA for the CDR3: TGTGCCAGCAGGAGGGGCATTGATGAGCAGTTCTTC. Encoded protein: CASRRGIDEQFF. This chain uses TRBV2 with TRBJ2-1, with D possibly called TRBD1 or TRBD2 (5 bases each). Between the trimmed V and J ends, which lost 6 bases and 8 bases, there was a span of 11 bases. CDR3 length: 12 residues. CDR1 is SNHLY, CDR2 FYNNEI, per germline. Combining the CDR3 with reference TRBV2 and TRBJ2-1 gives the whole variable domain EPEVTQTPSHQVTQMGQEVILRCVPISNHLYFYWYRQILGQKVEFLVSFYNNEISEKSEIFDDQFSVERPDGSNFTLKIRSTKLEDSAMYFCASRRGIDEQFFGPGTRLTVL.